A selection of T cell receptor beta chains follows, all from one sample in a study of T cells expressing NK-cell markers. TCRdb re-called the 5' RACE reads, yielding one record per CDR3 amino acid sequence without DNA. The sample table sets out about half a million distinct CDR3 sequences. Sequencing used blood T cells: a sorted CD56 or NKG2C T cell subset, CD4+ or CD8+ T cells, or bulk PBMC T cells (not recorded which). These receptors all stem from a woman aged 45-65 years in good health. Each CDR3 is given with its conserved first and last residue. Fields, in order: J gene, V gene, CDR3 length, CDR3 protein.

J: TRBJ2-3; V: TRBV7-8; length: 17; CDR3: CASSLWISGTITDTQYF
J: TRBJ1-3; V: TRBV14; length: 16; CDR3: CASSARDGFSGNTIYF
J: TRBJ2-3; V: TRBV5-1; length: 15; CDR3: CASSSGTGSTDTQYF
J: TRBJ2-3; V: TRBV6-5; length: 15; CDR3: CASSRERDRRDTQYF
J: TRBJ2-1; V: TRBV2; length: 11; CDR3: CASSDSEQQFF
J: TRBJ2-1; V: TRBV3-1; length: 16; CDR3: CASTPGGLADYNEQFF
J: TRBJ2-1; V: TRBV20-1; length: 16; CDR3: CSASGDYRSSYNEQFF
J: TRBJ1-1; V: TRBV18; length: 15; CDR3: CASSPLPGGDAEAFF
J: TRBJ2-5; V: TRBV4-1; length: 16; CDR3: CASSQDFGGTQETQYF
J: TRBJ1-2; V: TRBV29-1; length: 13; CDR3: CSVVLGLGYGYTF
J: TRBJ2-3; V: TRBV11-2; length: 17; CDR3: CASSLWPKRSNTDTQYF
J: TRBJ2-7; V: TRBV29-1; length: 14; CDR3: CSVELIEGAYEQYF
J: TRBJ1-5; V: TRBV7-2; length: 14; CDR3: CASSIRDKYQPQHF
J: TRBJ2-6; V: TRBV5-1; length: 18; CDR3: CASSLLGQGASGANVLTF
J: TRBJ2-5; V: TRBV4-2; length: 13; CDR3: CASSHPGSETQYF
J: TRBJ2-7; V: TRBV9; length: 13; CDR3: CASTSDTGGEQYF
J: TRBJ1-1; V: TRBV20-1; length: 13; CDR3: CSARDFRYTEAFF
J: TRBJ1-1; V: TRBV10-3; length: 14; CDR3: CAIRSMGGTTEAFF
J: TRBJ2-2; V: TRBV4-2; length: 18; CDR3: CASSQGGLAGGIGGELFF
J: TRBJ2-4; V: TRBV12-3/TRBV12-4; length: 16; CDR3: CASSLSRQGAKNIQYF
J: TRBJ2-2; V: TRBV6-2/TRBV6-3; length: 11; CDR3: CATQGTGELFF
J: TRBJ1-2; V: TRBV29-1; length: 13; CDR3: CSVSEDRRYGYTF
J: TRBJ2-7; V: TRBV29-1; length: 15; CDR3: CSVEDRGTNRNEQYF
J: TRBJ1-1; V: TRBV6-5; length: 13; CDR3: CASRYLQGAEAFF
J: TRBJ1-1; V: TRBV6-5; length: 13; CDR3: CASSLIRDTEAFF
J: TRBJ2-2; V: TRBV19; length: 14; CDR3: CASSIWRRTGELFF
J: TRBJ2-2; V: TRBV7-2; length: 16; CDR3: CASSLGNILGTGELFF
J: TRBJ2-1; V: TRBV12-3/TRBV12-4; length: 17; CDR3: CAIAGFRTEKSNNEQFF
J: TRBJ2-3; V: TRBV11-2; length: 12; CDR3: CASSSQGGTQYF
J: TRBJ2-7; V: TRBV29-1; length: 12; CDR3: CSGSRGAYEQYF
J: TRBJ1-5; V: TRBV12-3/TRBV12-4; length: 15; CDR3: CASSLRSGSIQPQHF
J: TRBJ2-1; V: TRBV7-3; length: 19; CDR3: CASSSLPGLAGRAYNEQFF
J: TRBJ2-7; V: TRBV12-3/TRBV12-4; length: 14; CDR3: CASSWNPNSYEQYF
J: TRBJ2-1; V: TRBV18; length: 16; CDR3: CASSINQGSSYNEQFF
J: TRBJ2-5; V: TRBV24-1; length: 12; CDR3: CATKDRSETQYF
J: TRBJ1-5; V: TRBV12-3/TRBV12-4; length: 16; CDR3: CASSFAGGWSNQPQHF
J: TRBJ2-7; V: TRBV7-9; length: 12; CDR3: CAAGQGAYEQYF
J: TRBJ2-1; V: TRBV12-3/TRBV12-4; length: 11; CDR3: CASLSYNEQFF
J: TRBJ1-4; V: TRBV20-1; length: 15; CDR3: CSARVDWGRNEKLFF
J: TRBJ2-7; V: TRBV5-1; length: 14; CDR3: CASSPRRTNYEQYF
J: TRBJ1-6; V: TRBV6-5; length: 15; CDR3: CASSYETAHNSPLHF
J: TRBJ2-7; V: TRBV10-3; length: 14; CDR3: CAISGTGSDYEQYF
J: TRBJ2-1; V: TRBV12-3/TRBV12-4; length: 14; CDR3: CASSPGLAANEQFF
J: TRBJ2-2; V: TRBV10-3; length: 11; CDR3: CAIVGTGELFF
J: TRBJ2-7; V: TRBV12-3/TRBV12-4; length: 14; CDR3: CASSLGPVGYEQYF
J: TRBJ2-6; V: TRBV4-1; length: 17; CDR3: CASSVGGRVSGANVLTF
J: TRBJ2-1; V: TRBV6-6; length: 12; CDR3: CASTARGVEQFF